This T cell receptor beta chain was obtained from a study of CD8 T cells in Susac syndrome. Study-wide points: In Susac syndrome, the CD4+ T cell repertoires did not show clonal expansion.

Worth noting for this clonotype: The antigen remains unidentified.

All included Susac syndrome patients satisfied recently defined diagnostic criteria for definite or probable disease. The CDR3 runs 13 residues. Germline V CDR1 and CDR2: MGHDK, SYGVNS. Trimming pared 7 bases from V and 3 bases from J, leaving 12 bases between. An amount of RNA that ranged from about 0.45 to 1 ug was reverse transcribed with random hexamers. Amplification of TCR beta CDR3 spanned 54 Vbeta and 13 Jbeta via immunoSEQ multiplex PCR. TCRdb reanalysed the immunoSEQ multiplex PCR reads using MiXCR and keeps one entry per CDR3 protein. The sample carries about 240,000 distinct CDR3 sequences, almost 97% recorded once.

The chain uses TRBV25-1 and TRBJ2-5; a weak D match, TRBD2 (6 bases). The sequenced material came from CD4+ T cells from PBMCs. The sequence was obtained from a human donor with Susac syndrome. The CDR3 DNA reads TGTGCCAGCAAGTCGGCGGGAAAAGAGACCCAGTACTTC. Amino acid sequence: CASKSAGKETQYF.